This T cell receptor beta chain originates from a study of cytomegalovirus exposure and HLA in healthy donors. Broader study findings: Information on immune exposure was restricted to one variable (CMV serostatus). In an earlier analysis, in approximately 630 donors, most V segments appeared productive either ~87% or ~30% of the time. Later findings reportedly placed an Asian-associated ancestry cluster below the approximately 620-donor mean for N-insertions.

Remarks on this clone: Its cognate antigen is unknown.

13 Jbeta primers and 60 Vbeta primers were used for the PCR. Libraries were prepared by immunoSEQ multiplex PCR; TCRdb keeps only in-frame clonotypes and omits some of them. The sample gives roughly 120,000 clones, 55% to 75% of which show up once; about 1.6% is in the top ten. Sequenced material: PBMCs. The source is a man aged 25 to 40 in good health and CMV-seropositive.

The CDR3 loop is CASSLFARVANQPQHF. The CDR3 DNA reads as TGTGCCAGCAGCTTGTTCGCCAGGGTGGCGAATCAGCCCCAGCATTTT. The rearrangement joins TRBV5-5 to TRBJ1-5; possible D gene TRBD1, 5 bases. The V gene's germline CDR1 is SGHKS and CDR2 YYEKEE (reference sequence). There are 16 residues in the CDR3. V was trimmed by 1 base and J by 4 bases, leaving 15 bases between them. The full variable domain, its missing parts supplied by reference TRBV5-5 and TRBJ1-5, is DAGVTQSPTHLIKTRGQQVTLRCSPISGHKSVSWYQQVLGQGPQFIFQYYEKEERGRGNFPDRFSARQFPNYSSELNVNALLLGDSALYLCASSLFARVANQPQHFGDGTRLSIL.